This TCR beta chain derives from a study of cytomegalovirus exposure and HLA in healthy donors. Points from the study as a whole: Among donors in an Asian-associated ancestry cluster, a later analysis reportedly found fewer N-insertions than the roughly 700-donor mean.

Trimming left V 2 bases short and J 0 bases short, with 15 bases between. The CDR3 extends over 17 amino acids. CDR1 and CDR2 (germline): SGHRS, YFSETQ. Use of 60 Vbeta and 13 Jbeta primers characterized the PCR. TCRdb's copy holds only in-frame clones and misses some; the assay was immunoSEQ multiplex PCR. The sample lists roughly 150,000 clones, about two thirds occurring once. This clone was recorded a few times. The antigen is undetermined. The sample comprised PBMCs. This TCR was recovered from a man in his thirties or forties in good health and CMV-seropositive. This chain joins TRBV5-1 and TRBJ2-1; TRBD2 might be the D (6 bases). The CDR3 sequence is CASSFSIAESSYNEQFF. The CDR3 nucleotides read TGCGCCAGCAGCTTCTCTATAGCGGAGAGCTCCTACAATGAGCAGTTCTTC. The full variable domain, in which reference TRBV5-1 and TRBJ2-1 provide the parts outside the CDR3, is KAGVTQTPRYLIKTRGQQVTLSCSPISGHRSVSWYQQTPGQGLQFLFEYFSETQRNKGNFPGRFSGRQFSNSRSEMNVSTLELGDSALYLCASSFSIAESSYNEQFFGPGTRLTVL.